A single sample gave rise to the 26 T cell receptor beta chains below, sequenced in a study of control samples from healthy donors and cancer patients. TCRdb keeps only in-frame clones here, not all; method: immunoSEQ multiplex PCR. The repertoire has under 130,000 clones, around 88% of them found once; the top ten carry about a fifth. The specimen was PBMCs. The receptors come from a man between 60 and 75 years old with lung cancer.

This clone appeared once. The V and J genes are TRBV3-1 (or the pseudogene TRBV3-2) and TRBJ2-3; TRBD1 aligns across 7 bases. This CDR3 is 15 amino acids long. Germline V gene lookup returns CDR1 LGHDT and CDR2 YNNKEL (reference sequence). J was trimmed by 1 base and V by 4 bases; bases with no gene match: 5. The CDR3 loop reads CASSLRQGRTDTQYF. CDR3 nucleotide sequence: TGTGCCAGCAGCCTAAGACAGGGTCGCACAGATACGCAGTATTTT.

CDR3 residues: CASSEIPDRGPLYSNQPQHF. DNA for the CDR3: TGTGCCAGCAGTGAGATCCCGGACAGGGGGCCCCTATATAGCAATCAGCCCCAGCATTTT. The chain recombines TRBV6-4 with TRBJ1-5; 11 bases map to TRBD1. Looked up from germline, CDR1 is MRHNA and CDR2 is SNTAGT. V gave up 3 bases and J gave up 0 bases; unmatched junction bases: 13. The CDR3 has 20 residues.

The J gene is TRBJ1-6, the V gene TRBV7-2; D ambiguous. In germline, CDR1 is SGHTA, CDR2 FQGNSA. Trimming left V 5 bases short and J 7 bases short, with 6 bases between. CDR3 length: 12 amino acids. The CDR3 bases are TGTGCCAGCAGCCCGGGGAATTCACCCCTCCACTTT. It translates to CASSPGNSPLHF.

The chain recombines TRBV12-5 with TRBJ1-4, with D unresolved. Germline CDR1 LGHNT, CDR2 FRNRAP. The CDR3 has 17 amino acids. V was pared by 2 bases and J by 0 bases, with 13 bases between. CDR3 region: CASGLLPPPATNEKLFF. In nucleotides, the CDR3 is TGTGCTAGTGGTTTGTTACCCCCTCCTGCAACTAATGAAAAACTGTTTTTT.

The J gene is TRBJ1-5, the V gene TRBV6-6; D is ambiguous. The ends were cut back, 6 bases at V and 0 bases at J, with 9 bases in the middle. The germline CDR1 and CDR2 sequences are MNHNY and SVGAGI (reference sequence). There are 14 residues in the CDR3. Written as DNA, the CDR3 is TGTGCCAGCAGGTTGTCGTATAGCAATCAGCCCCAGCATTTT. Residues: CASRLSYSNQPQHF.

This chain connects TRBV5-6 to TRBJ2-2, with unresolved D. Germline V gives CDR1 SGHDT, CDR2 YYEEEE. The germline V and J ends were trimmed by 1 base and 5 bases, with 9 bases remaining between them. This CDR3 is 14 amino acids long. CDR3 coding DNA: TGTGCCAGCAGCTTGTCCCTTTTAACCGGGGAGCTGTTTTTT. Encoded protein: CASSLSLLTGELFF.

This chain connects TRBV7-2 to TRBJ2-1; 9 bases are a match to TRBD1. V shed 5 bases and J 3 bases; nucleotides not matched to a gene: 11. CDR1 is SGHTA and CDR2 is FQGNSA in the germline V gene. This CDR3 contains 17 residues. CDR3 loop: CASSISSGTGFYNEQFF. CDR3 nucleotide sequence: TGTGCCAGCAGCATTTCCTCCGGGACAGGGTTCTACAATGAGCAGTTCTTC.

V is TRBV3-1 (or the pseudogene TRBV3-2) and J is TRBJ2-1; D unresolved. This CDR3 comprises 12 residues. The germline V gene has CDR1 LGHDT and CDR2 YNNKEL (reference sequence). V was cut by 0 bases and J by 7 bases, with 4 bases left in between. The CDR3 nucleotides are TGTGCCAGCAGCCAAGATGGAAATGAGCAGTTCTTC. It translates to CASSQDGNEQFF.

The gene calls are TRBV6-5 and TRBJ1-1, with D hard to call. Per the germline V gene, CDR1 is MNHEY and CDR2 is SVGAGI. V was cut by 8 bases and J by 0 bases, with 13 bases left in between. The length of the CDR3 is 14 residues. CDR3 DNA sequence: TGTGCCAGCCGAAAGGCACATGTGAACACTGAAGCTTTCTTT. Encoded protein: CASRKAHVNTEAFF.

This chain links TRBV14 with TRBJ2-7; tentative D call: TRBD1 (5 bases). Germline CDR1 SGHDN, CDR2 FVKESK. The CDR3 spans 15 residues. Trimming took off 5 bases at V and 3 bases at J, with 17 bases between the two ends. The CDR3 loop reads CASSLRDSPNYEQYF. The CDR3 DNA sequence: TGTGCCAGCAGCTTACGAGACAGTCCCAACTACGAGCAGTACTTC.

J is TRBJ2-5 and V is TRBV6-5; 10 nucleotides match TRBD2. J gave up 6 bases and V 6 bases, and 7 bases lay outside the gene matches. The germline gives CDR1 MNHEY, CDR2 SVGAGI. The CDR3 covers 14 residues. Here the CDR3 reads CASSAGLAVKTQYF. CDR3 nucleotide sequence: TGTGCCAGCAGCGCCGGACTAGCGGTGAAGACCCAGTACTTC.

Concerning this clone itself: The same CDR3 also results from other DNA sequences found in this sample. This chain's CDR3 is CASSVGAGFNEKLFF. CDR3 bases: TGTGCCAGCAGCGTAGGAGCAGGCTTTAATGAAAAACTGTTTTTT. This chain uses TRBV9 with TRBJ1-4; D gene unclear. Germline CDR1 SGDLS, CDR2 YYNGEE. The V end was cut by 0 bases, the J end by 4 bases, with 10 bases between. This CDR3 region has 15 residues.

The chain carries TRBV6-5 and TRBJ1-2, with D maybe TRBD1 (6 bases). Trimming pared 4 bases from V and 3 bases from J, leaving 18 bases between. CDR1 and CDR2 (germline): MNHEY, SVGAGI. The CDR3 extends over 16 amino acids. CDR3 loop: CASSFSPGGGDYGYTF. In DNA, the CDR3 is TGTGCCAGCAGTTTTTCACCGGGCGGGGGCGACTATGGCTACACCTTC.

The table lists this clone with a count of one. J is TRBJ2-7 and V is TRBV6-6; D may be TRBD2 (6 bases). The CDR3 length is 16 residues. V was clipped by 8 bases and J by 0 bases, with 20 bases between them. From germline, CDR1 is MNHNY and CDR2 SVGAGI (reference sequence). The CDR3 loop reads CASGSISGGSSYEQYF. In DNA, the CDR3 is TGTGCCAGCGGGTCTATCTCCGGGGGATCCTCCTACGAGCAGTACTTC.

Written as DNA, the CDR3 is TGCGCCAGCAGGTGGGACAGTTCGAACACCGGGGAGCTGTTTTTT. It specifies CASRWDSSNTGELFF. The J gene is TRBJ2-2, the V gene TRBV5-1; 7 bases are shared with TRBD1. V was pared by 5 bases and J by 0 bases, with 4 bases of the junction left unmatched. This CDR3 region has 15 residues. The germline V gene has CDR1 SGHRS and CDR2 YFSETQ.

The rearrangement uses TRBV7-2 and TRBJ2-7, with 8 bases lining up with TRBD1. The CDR3 has 15 amino acids. V lost 4 bases, J lost 2 bases, and 7 bases stayed unmatched. Looked up from germline, CDR1 is SGHTA and CDR2 is FQGNSA. The CDR3, as DNA: TGTGCCAGCAGCTCCCGGGACAGGCTGACCTACGAGCAGTACTTC. It codes for CASSSRDRLTYEQYF.

This CDR3 reads CASSPGTGLPDTQYF. The CDR3 DNA reads as TGTGCCAGCTCACCCGGGACAGGGCTACCAGATACGCAGTATTTT. The chain has TRBV18 and TRBJ2-3, with 9 bases aligning to TRBD1. J lost 4 bases, V lost 3 bases, and 5 bases had no gene match. Germline values: CDR1 KGHSH, CDR2 LQKENI. This CDR3 region has 15 residues.

The chain recombines TRBV5-1 with TRBJ2-2; D is unclear. The CDR3 covers 13 residues. Trimming took off 0 bases at V and 5 bases at J, with 5 bases between the two ends. Germline V gene data show CDR1 as SGHRS and CDR2 as YFSETQ. This CDR3 reads CASSLVPTGELFF. CDR3 nucleotides: TGCGCCAGCAGCTTGGTGCCTACCGGGGAGCTGTTTTTT. Filled out from reference TRBV5-1 and TRBJ2-2, the complete variable domain reads KAGVTQTPRYLIKTRGQQVTLSCSPISGHRSVSWYQQTPGQGLQFLFEYFSETQRNKGNFPGRFSGRQFSNSRSEMNVSTLELGDSALYLCASSLVPTGELFFGEGSRLTVL.

For this clone: In the same sample, other DNA sequences code for this CDR3. The chain has TRBV30 and TRBJ2-1, with a possible D match to TRBD1 (6 bases). V lost 0 bases, J lost 7 bases, and 7 bases lay in between. The V gene's germline CDR1 is GTSNPN and CDR2 SVGIG (reference sequence). The CDR3 spans 12 residues. CDR3 in DNA: TGTGCCTGGAGTGTACAGGGTAATGAGCAGTTCTTC. Translating gives CAWSVQGNEQFF.

V and J are TRBV3-1 (or the pseudogene TRBV3-2) and TRBJ2-1, with D possibly being TRBD2 (6 bases). This CDR3 has 17 residues. Germline V gene data show CDR1 as LGHDT and CDR2 as YNNKEL (reference sequence). V was trimmed by 4 bases and J by 2 bases, leaving 18 bases between them. CDR3 loop: CASSRLPRGTPYNEQFF. As DNA, the CDR3 is TGTGCCAGCAGCCGTCTACCCCGGGGGACGCCCTACAATGAGCAGTTCTTC.

The chain joins TRBV5-5 to TRBJ2-7; D is uncertain. Germline assignment: CDR1 SGHKS and CDR2 YYEKEE (reference sequence). The CDR3 contains 13 residues. V lost 0 bases and J 7 bases, leaving 11 bases between the germline ends. The CDR3 sequence is CASSLVAAWEQYV. CDR3 nucleotides: TGTGCCAGCAGCTTGGTGGCAGCCTGGGAGCAGTACGTC.

The rearrangement joins TRBV27 to TRBJ1-5, with 10 bases aligning to TRBD1. The CDR3 has 15 residues. CDR1 and CDR2 (germline): MNHEY, SMNVEV (reference sequence). V shed 5 bases, J shed 7 bases, and the junction held 8 bases outside the gene matches. In DNA form, the CDR3 reads TGTGCCAGCAGTCCAGACAGGGGGCGAGCACAGCCCCAGCATTTT. Its translation: CASSPDRGRAQPQHF.

The J gene is TRBJ1-3, the V gene TRBV2; D may be TRBD1 (6 bases). This CDR3 is 16 amino acids long. Per the germline V gene, CDR1 is SNHLY and CDR2 is FYNNEI. V was pared by 7 bases and J by 0 bases, with 16 bases between. The CDR3 region is CASTRTAKPSGNTIYF. CDR3 nucleotides: TGTGCCAGCACCCGGACAGCCAAACCCTCTGGAAACACCATATATTTT.

This sequence joins TRBV29-1 and TRBJ1-3; D perhaps matches TRBD1 (5 bases). Trimming took 2 bases from V and 0 from J, leaving 8 bases between them. From germline, CDR1 is SQVTM and CDR2 ANQGSEA. The CDR3 sequence is 14 residues long. Written as DNA, the CDR3 is TGCAGCGTTGAAAAGGGGTCCTCTGGAAACACCATATATTTT. Encoded protein: CSVEKGSSGNTIYF.

The rearrangement joins TRBV5-4 to TRBJ2-2; 13 nucleotides agree with TRBD2. The germline V gene has CDR1 SGHNT and CDR2 YYREEE (reference sequence). With 4 bases clipped from V and 4 bases from J, the junction kept 4 bases outside the gene matches. The CDR3 has 16 residues. CDR3 in DNA: TGTGCCAGCAGCACAGGGACTAGCGGGGTCACCGGGGAGCTGTTTTTT. As protein: CASSTGTSGVTGELFF.

The chain combines TRBV2 with TRBJ2-7; D unclear. Germline assignment: CDR1 SNHLY and CDR2 FYNNEI. Trimming removed 4 bases from V and 1 base from J, with 5 bases in between. The CDR3 is 12 residues long. The CDR3: CASSGGSYEQYV. CDR3 coding DNA: TGTGCCAGCAGTGGAGGTTCCTACGAGCAGTACGTC.